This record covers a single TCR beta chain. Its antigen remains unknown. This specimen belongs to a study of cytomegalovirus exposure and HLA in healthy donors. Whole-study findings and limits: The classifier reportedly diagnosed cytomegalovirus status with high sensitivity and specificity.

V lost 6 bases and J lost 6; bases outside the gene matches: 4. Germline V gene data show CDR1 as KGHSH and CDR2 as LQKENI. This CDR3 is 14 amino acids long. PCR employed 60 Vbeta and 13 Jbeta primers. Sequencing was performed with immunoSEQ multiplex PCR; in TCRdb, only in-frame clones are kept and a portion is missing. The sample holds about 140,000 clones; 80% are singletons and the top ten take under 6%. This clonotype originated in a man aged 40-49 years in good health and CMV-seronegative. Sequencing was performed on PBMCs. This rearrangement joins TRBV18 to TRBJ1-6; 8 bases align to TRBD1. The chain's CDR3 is CASSRDRGNSPLHF. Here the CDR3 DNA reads TGTGCCAGCTCCCGAGACAGGGGTAATTCACCCCTCCACTTT.